This T cell receptor (beta chain) originates from a study of T-cell reconstitution after alpha-beta-depleted transplantation in children. Deletions cut 0 bases from V and 4 bases from J, with 11 bases between. The germline CDR1 and CDR2 sequences are SGHRS and YFSETQ. The length of the CDR3 is 15 residues. Only a few counts were recorded for this clonotype. Preparation of the TCRbeta library was carried out with unique molecular identifiers. A single record per CDR3 protein comes from TCRdb applying MiXCR to the PCR reads. The sample consists of roughly 500,000 distinct CDR3 sequences, around an eighth of them appearing once.

The clonotype originates from a human donor who donated a stem cell graft to a child with combined immunodeficiency. Sequenced here: PBMCs from the stem cell graft donor, sampled from the stem cell graft. The chain has TRBV5-1 and TRBJ2-1, with D maybe TRBD1 (5 bases). The CDR3 reads CASSLAATAYNEQFF. The CDR3 DNA sequence: TGCGCCAGCAGCTTGGCGGCGACAGCGTACAATGAGCAGTTCTTC.